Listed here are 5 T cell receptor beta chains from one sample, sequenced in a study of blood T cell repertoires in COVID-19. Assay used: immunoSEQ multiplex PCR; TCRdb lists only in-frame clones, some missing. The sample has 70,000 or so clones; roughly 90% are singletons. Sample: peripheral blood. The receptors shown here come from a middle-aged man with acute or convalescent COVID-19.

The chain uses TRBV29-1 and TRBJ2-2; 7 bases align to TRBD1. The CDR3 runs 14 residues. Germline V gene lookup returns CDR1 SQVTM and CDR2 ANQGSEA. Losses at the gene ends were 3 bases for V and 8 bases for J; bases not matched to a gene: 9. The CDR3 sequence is CSVDRQGVGGELFF. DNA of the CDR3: TGCAGCGTTGACCGACAGGGTGTGGGTGGGGAGCTGTTTTTT.

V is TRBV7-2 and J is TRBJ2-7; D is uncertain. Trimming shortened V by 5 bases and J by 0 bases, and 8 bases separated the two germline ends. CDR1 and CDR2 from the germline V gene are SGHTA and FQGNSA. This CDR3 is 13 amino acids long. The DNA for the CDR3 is TGTGCCAGCAGCCGTCCACACTCCTACGAGCAGTACTTC. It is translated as CASSRPHSYEQYF.

The CDR3 reads CASSFEQTHSEAFF. The CDR3 region has the DNA TGTGCCAGCAGCTTTGAACAGACCCACTCTGAAGCTTTCTTT. The rearrangement uses TRBV7-9 and TRBJ1-1; D is ambiguous. Per germline, CDR1 SEHNR and CDR2 FQNEAQ (reference sequence). The V and J ends lost 3 bases and 6 bases respectively, with 14 bases between them. The CDR3 has 14 residues.

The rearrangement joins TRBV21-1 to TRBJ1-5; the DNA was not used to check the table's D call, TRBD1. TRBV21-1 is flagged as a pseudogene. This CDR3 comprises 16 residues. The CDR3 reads CAGDRAVVVGNQPQHF. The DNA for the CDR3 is TGTGCCGGCGACAGGGCGGTAGTAGTAGGTAATCAGCCCCAGCATTTT.

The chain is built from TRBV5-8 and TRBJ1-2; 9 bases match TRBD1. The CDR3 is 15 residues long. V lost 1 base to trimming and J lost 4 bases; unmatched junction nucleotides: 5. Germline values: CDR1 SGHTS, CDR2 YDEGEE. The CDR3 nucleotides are TGTGCCAGCAGCTTGACAGGGGGCACGGGCTATGGCTACACCTTC. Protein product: CASSLTGGTGYGYTF. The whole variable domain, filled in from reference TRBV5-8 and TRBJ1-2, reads EAGVTQSPTHLIKTRGQQATLRCSPISGHTSVYWYQQALGLGLQFLLWYDEGEERNRGNFPPRFSGRQFPNYSSELNVNALELEDSALYLCASSLTGGTGYGYTFGSGTRLTVV.